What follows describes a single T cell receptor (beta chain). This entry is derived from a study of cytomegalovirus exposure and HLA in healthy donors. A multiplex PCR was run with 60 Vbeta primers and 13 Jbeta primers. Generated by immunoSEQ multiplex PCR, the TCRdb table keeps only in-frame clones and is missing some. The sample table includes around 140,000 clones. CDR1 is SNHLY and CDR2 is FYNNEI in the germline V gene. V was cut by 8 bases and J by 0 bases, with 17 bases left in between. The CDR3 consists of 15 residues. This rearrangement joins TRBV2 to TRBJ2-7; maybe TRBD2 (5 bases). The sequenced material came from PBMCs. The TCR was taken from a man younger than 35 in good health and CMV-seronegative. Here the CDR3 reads CASARAATSSYEQYF. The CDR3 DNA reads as TGTGCCAGCGCCCGGGCGGCCACTAGCTCCTACGAGCAGTACTTC. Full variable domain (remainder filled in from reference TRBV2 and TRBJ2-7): EPEVTQTPSHQVTQMGQEVILRCVPISNHLYFYWYRQILGQKVEFLVSFYNNEISEKSEIFDDQFSVERPDGSNFTLKIRSTKLEDSAMYFCASARAATSSYEQYFGPGTRLTVT.